This is a list of T cell receptor beta chains from one sample in a study of identical twins. TCRdb independently ran MiXCR on the 5' RACE reads; one entry per CDR3 protein. This sample has roughly 260,000 distinct CDR3 sequences, with 7.5% found just once. The sample was also linked to a second study, of yellow fever vaccine responses in identical twins.

The sequencing input was CD8+ T cells sorted from blood. The source is a woman between 18 and 29 years old in good health. CDR3s include the opening cysteine and the closing phenylalanine or tryptophan. The D gene is left open where the match is weak. The size field is filled for only some rows; it gives once, few, many or a size class.

abundance | j_gene | d_gene | v_gene | CDR3nt | CDR3aa
. | TRBJ2-1 | . | TRBV7-8 | TGTGCCAGCAGCTCCCGATCGGGGTCCTACAATGAGCAGTTCTTC | CASSSRSGSYNEQFF
many | TRBJ2-3 | . | TRBV13 | TGTGCCAGCAGCCCCCGGGGGTCCACAGATACGCAGTATTTT | CASSPRGSTDTQYF
few | TRBJ2-5 | . | TRBV3-1 | TGTGCCAGCAGCCAAGTTGACCAAGAGACCCAGTACTTC | CASSQVDQETQYF
. | TRBJ2-7 | TRBD2 | TRBV12-3/TRBV12-4 | TGTGCCAGCAGTCCAGCCGGGACTAGCGGGAGCTACGAGCAGTACTTC | CASSPAGTSGSYEQYF
. | TRBJ2-5 | . | TRBV18 | TGTGCCAGCTCACCACCGGTCTATCCTGAGACCCAGTACTTC | CASSPPVYPETQYF
. | TRBJ2-2 | . | TRBV7-9 | TGTGCCAGCAGCGGGGTATTCCCGAACACCGGGGAGCTGTTTTTT | CASSGVFPNTGELFF
. | TRBJ2-1 | TRBD2 | TRBV7-9 | TGTGCCAGCAGGCTGACTAGCGGGACGGCCTACAATGAGCAGTTCTTC | CASRLTSGTAYNEQFF
. | TRBJ2-3 | . | TRBV12-5 | TGTGCTAGTGGTCCTTCAGGGTTGGATACGCAGTATTTT | CASGPSGLDTQYF
few | TRBJ2-5 | . | TRBV7-7 | TGTGCCAGCAGCTTCGTCTTCGGGGAGACCCAGTACTTC | CASSFVFGETQYF
. | TRBJ1-2 | . | TRBV27 | TGTGCCAGCAGTTTAAGCGGGACGGCCTACTATGGCTACACCTTC | CASSLSGTAYYGYTF
. | TRBJ1-5 | . | TRBV6-9 | TGTGCCAGCAGTCGCCCAATTAGTTTTCCCCAGCATTTT | CASSRPISFPQHF
many | TRBJ1-6 | . | TRBV4-1 | TGCGCCAGCAGCCCGAGGTCGAGCTCCTATAATTCACCCCTCCACTTT | CASSPRSSSYNSPLHF
few | TRBJ2-7 | . | TRBV6-5 | TGTGCCAGCAGTTACTCGACAGCTGCTTACGAGCAGTACTTC | CASSYSTAAYEQYF
many | TRBJ1-1 | . | TRBV25-1 | TGTGCCAGCAGTGATCAGGGTTCTTATACTGAAGCTTTCTTT | CASSDQGSYTEAFF
. | TRBJ2-3 | TRBD2 | TRBV6-6 | TGTGCCAGCAGTTACTCGACGTTGGGAGGGACAGATACGCAGTATTTT | CASSYSTLGGTDTQYF
few | TRBJ2-1 | TRBD2 | TRBV15 | TGTGCCACCAGCAGAGTCTTAGCGGGGGGTTTAGATGAGCAGTTCTTC | CATSRVLAGGLDEQFF
. | TRBJ2-1 | TRBD2 | TRBV6-1 | TGTGCCAGCAGTGAGGCTAGCGGGGCTAATGAGCAGTTCTTC | CASSEASGANEQFF
many | TRBJ2-1 | . | TRBV2 | TGTGCCAGCAGTGAAGGCTATGAGCAGTTCTTC | CASSEGYEQFF
many | TRBJ2-7 | TRBD2 | TRBV7-8 | TGTGCCAGCAGCTTAGGAGCGGGGGACGAGCAGTACTTC | CASSLGAGDEQYF
. | TRBJ2-5 | . | TRBV6-6 | TGTGCCAGCAGTTACTACGGGCAAGGGGACCTGTACTTC | CASSYYGQGDLYF
. | TRBJ2-1 | . | TRBV20-1 | TGCAGTGCTAGAGATTTGCGGGCGCACTACAATGAGCAGTTCTTC | CSARDLRAHYNEQFF
once | TRBJ1-1 | TRBD1 | TRBV9 | TGTGCCAGCAGCCGTTCAGACAGGGGAAACACTGAAGCTTTCTTT | CASSRSDRGNTEAFF
many | TRBJ2-7 | . | TRBV27 | TGTGCCACCATTGGGCCCTACTACGAGCAGTACTTC | CATIGPYYEQYF
. | TRBJ2-1 | TRBD2 | TRBV20-1 | TGCAGTGCTAGTTTCGGGACTAGCGGGAGTTATGAGCAGTTCTTC | CSASFGTSGSYEQFF
few | TRBJ2-7 | . | TRBV5-1 | TGCGCCAGCAGCTTGGATGCGGGCCTTAACCCCTACGAGCAGTACTTC | CASSLDAGLNPYEQYF
. | TRBJ2-7 | TRBD2 | TRBV10-3 | TGTGCCATCAGTGAGTCTGGACTAGGGAGAGGGTACGAGCAGTACTTC | CAISESGLGRGYEQYF
. | TRBJ2-3 | . | TRBV4-1 | TGCGCCAGCAGCCCCGGCGGTAATACGCAGTATTTT | CASSPGGNTQYF
many | TRBJ1-5 | . | TRBV28 | TGTGCCAGCAGTTTCCTCCCCCTGACATCGGGGGCTTATCAGCCCCAGCATTTT | CASSFLPLTSGAYQPQHF
few | TRBJ2-2 | TRBD2 | TRBV5-1 | TGCGCCAGCAGCTTCCTGCCGATTGGAAGCGGGACCTTAAACGGGGAGCTGTTTTTT | CASSFLPIGSGTLNGELFF
. | TRBJ2-7 | TRBD2 | TRBV12-5 | TGTGCTAGTGGCCTGACTAGCGGGATAACCTACGAGCAGTACTTC | CASGLTSGITYEQYF
many | TRBJ1-2 | . | TRBV7-9 | TGTGCCAGCCAGGGTGGGGAGTATGGCTACACCTTC | CASQGGEYGYTF
many | TRBJ2-5 | . | TRBV2 | TGTGCCAGCAAGGGCGGACAAGAGACCCAGTACTTC | CASKGGQETQYF
many | TRBJ1-2 | . | TRBV28 | TGTGCCAGCAGTTTATGGCTGGGAAGCCCCTATGGCTACACCTTC | CASSLWLGSPYGYTF
many | TRBJ1-1 | . | TRBV28 | TGTGCCAGCAGCCCGAATAGGGAATTCGCTGAAGCTTTCTTT | CASSPNREFAEAFF
. | TRBJ2-3 | . | TRBV12-5 | TGTGCTAGTGGTTTGGCAACCGCCGACACGCAGTATTTT | CASGLATADTQYF
. | TRBJ2-3 | TRBD2 | TRBV6-2/TRBV6-3 | TGTGCCAGCAGTTACTCGAGGCGGGGGGGCACAGATACGCAGTATTTT | CASSYSRRGGTDTQYF
. | TRBJ2-1 | . | TRBV12-3/TRBV12-4 | TGTGCCAGCACCGTCGGAGGGGGCTCCTACAATGAGCAGTTCTTC | CASTVGGGSYNEQFF
. | TRBJ1-2 | TRBD1 | TRBV7-9 | TGTGCCAGCAGCTCCTCTTATGCAGGGGGCCTCTATGGCTACACCTTC | CASSSSYAGGLYGYTF
. | TRBJ2-2 | TRBD1 | TRBV7-2 | TGTGCCAGCAGCTCCCCACGGGACAGGGTCCACACCGGGGAGCTGTTTTTT | CASSSPRDRVHTGELFF
few | TRBJ2-2 | . | TRBV12-3/TRBV12-4 | TGTGCCAGCAGCCGGGCCGCCCGAACCGGGGAGCTGTTTTTT | CASSRAARTGELFF
few | TRBJ2-1 | . | TRBV5-1 | TGCGCCAGCAGCTTGGGGGGGGGCCTTGCCCATGAGCAGTTCTTC | CASSLGGGLAHEQFF
few | TRBJ2-1 | TRBD2 | TRBV6-2/TRBV6-3 | TGTGCCAGCAGTGTGATTCAGGGACTAGTTAATGAGCAGTTCTTC | CASSVIQGLVNEQFF
few | TRBJ2-7 | . | TRBV9 | TGTGCCAGCAGCCCAACCGGGACCAACTTCGAGCAGTACTTC | CASSPTGTNFEQYF
. | TRBJ2-7 | . | TRBV6-5 | TGTGCCAGCAGTTACTCGAAGAACCTTTACGAGCAGTACTTC | CASSYSKNLYEQYF
many | TRBJ2-7 | . | TRBV4-2 | TGTGCCAGCAGCCGGGGCTACGAGCAGTACTTC | CASSRGYEQYF
. | TRBJ1-2 | TRBD1 | TRBV7-8 | TGTGCCAGCAGCTCAGGGAGGGACAGGGTTCGGTCTTACTACACCTTC | CASSSGRDRVRSYYTF
. | TRBJ2-1 | . | TRBV7-9 | TGTGCCAGCAGCCACTCGGGGACCTCGGACAATGAGCAGTTCTTC | CASSHSGTSDNEQFF
many | TRBJ2-1 | TRBD2 | TRBV27 | TGTGCCAGCAGTCCAGGGACTAGCGGAGTCGGGGATCTGTGGTTCTTC | CASSPGTSGVGDLWFF